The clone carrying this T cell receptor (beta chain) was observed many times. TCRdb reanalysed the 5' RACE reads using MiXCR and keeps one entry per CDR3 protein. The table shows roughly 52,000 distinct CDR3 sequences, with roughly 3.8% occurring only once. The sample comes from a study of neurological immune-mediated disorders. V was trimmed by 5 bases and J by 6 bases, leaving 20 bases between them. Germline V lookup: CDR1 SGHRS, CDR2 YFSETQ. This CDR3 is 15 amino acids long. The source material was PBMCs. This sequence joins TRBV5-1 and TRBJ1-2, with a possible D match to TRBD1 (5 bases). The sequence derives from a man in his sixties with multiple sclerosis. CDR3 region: CASSPTGTDTDGYTF. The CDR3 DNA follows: TGCGCCAGCAGTCCTACCGGGACGGACACTGATGGCTACACCTTC.